The 27 T cell receptor beta chains below all came from one sample that was sequenced in a study of T-cell memory formation after mild COVID-19. Using its own MiXCR run on the 5' RACE reads, TCRdb lists one record per CDR3 protein. The profile shows 400,000 to 500,000 distinct CDR3 sequences, approximately 18% of them singletons. The sequenced sample was PBMCs or a T cell subset sorted from them (not recorded which). The receptors here all came from a man between 18 and 35 years old who had mild COVID-19 (a few samples of this study predate the infection). Cell type and time point are not known.

The chain employs TRBV6-2 or TRBV6-3 and TRBJ2-1, with a tentative D call TRBD2 (6 bases). The CDR3 extends over 13 amino acids. Trimming removed 6 bases at V and 7 bases at J, with 13 bases between. CDR1 is MNHEY, CDR2 SVGEGT, per germline. Written as DNA, the CDR3 is TGTGCCAGCAGGAACGGACTAAAAAATGAGCAGTTCTTC. Amino acids: CASRNGLKNEQFF.

The gene calls are TRBV4-1 and TRBJ2-7; possibly TRBD1 or TRBD2 for D (5 bases each). V lost 0 bases and J 6 bases, leaving 12 bases between the germline ends. There are 14 residues in the CDR3. In germline, CDR1 is MGHRA, CDR2 YSYEKL. CDR3 residues: CASSQERGGGEQYF. The CDR3 DNA reads as TGCGCCAGCAGCCAAGAGAGGGGCGGCGGCGAGCAGTACTTC.

This clonotype was observed a handful of times. The chain uses TRBV2 and TRBJ1-2; no reliable D call. There are 13 residues in the CDR3. CDR1 is SNHLY, CDR2 FYNNEI, per germline. The V gene lost 7 bases and the J gene lost 3 bases, with 12 bases spanning the gap. CDR3 residues: CASIPGSYYGYTF. The CDR3 DNA reads as TGTGCCAGCATACCCGGGTCATACTATGGCTACACCTTC.

V usage is TRBV6-5 and J usage is TRBJ1-6; no definite D call. There are 15 residues in the CDR3. Germline CDR1 and CDR2: MNHEY and SVGAGI. The V gene lost 2 bases and the J gene lost 6 bases, with 11 bases spanning the gap. The CDR3 DNA reads as TGTGCCAGCAGTTACGAGGGAGGCCGTAATTCACCCCTCCACTTT. Its protein product is CASSYEGGRNSPLHF.

This clonotype was observed a few times. The chain employs TRBV2 and TRBJ2-7; D perhaps matches TRBD2 (5 bases). Germline V lookup: CDR1 SNHLY, CDR2 FYNNEI. V lost 5 bases and J 2 bases, leaving 16 bases between the germline ends. The length of the CDR3 is 15 residues. CDR3 bases: TGTGCCAGCAGTCTAGCAAAACAGCGCCCCTACGAGCAGTACTTC. It translates to CASSLAKQRPYEQYF.

The chain has TRBV5-4 and TRBJ2-5; 7 nucleotides line up with TRBD1. This CDR3 has 15 amino acids. With V trimmed by 0 bases and J by 1 base, 3 bases remained unmatched. In germline, CDR1 is SGHNT, CDR2 YYREEE (reference sequence). CDR3 sequence reads: CASSLGRGPQETQYF. For the CDR3, the DNA is TGTGCCAGCAGCTTGGGTAGGGGGCCCCAAGAGACCCAGTACTTC.

At least ten counts were recorded for this clonotype. The chain is built from TRBV7-8 and TRBJ1-4, with D unresolved. Germline lookup yields CDR1 SGHVS and CDR2 FQNEAQ. The CDR3 has 11 residues. V lost 2 bases and J lost 8, with 3 bases in between. The CDR3 sequence is CASSLHEKLFF. CDR3 nucleotides: TGTGCCAGCAGCTTACACGAAAAACTGTTTTTT.

This clonotype has at least ten counts. This sequence joins TRBV9 and TRBJ1-2; D ambiguous. Trimming took off 4 bases at V and 0 bases at J, with 13 bases between the two ends. Per the germline V gene, CDR1 is SGDLS and CDR2 is YYNGEE. The CDR3 sequence is 15 residues long. The CDR3 spells CASSPPGPTNYGYTF. For the CDR3, the DNA is TGTGCCAGCAGCCCCCCGGGTCCGACTAACTATGGCTACACCTTC.

This clonotype was counted only a few times. V and J are TRBV6-5 and TRBJ2-3; TRBD2 matches at 8 bases. The V gene end was trimmed by 2 bases and the J gene end by 6 bases; junction bases not matched to a gene: 13. The CDR3 has 17 residues. Germline V gene lookup returns CDR1 MNHEY and CDR2 SVGAGI. The CDR3 here is CASSYGFSGVGLDTQYF. For the CDR3, the DNA is TGTGCCAGCAGTTACGGGTTTAGCGGGGTCGGCTTGGATACGCAGTATTTT.

V usage is TRBV7-6 and J usage is TRBJ2-3; D is undetermined. The V gene's germline CDR1 is SGHVS and CDR2 FNYEAQ. The germline V and J ends were trimmed by 7 bases and 5 bases, with 10 bases remaining between them. The CDR3 totals 12 residues. CDR3 sequence (DNA): TGTGCCAGCACCACCCTCAGAGATACGCAGTATTTT. Its protein product is CASTTLRDTQYF.

The chain links TRBV7-9 to TRBJ2-7; 11 nucleotides agree with TRBD1. This CDR3 is 15 amino acids long. After removal of 4 bases from V and 5 bases from J, the junction contained 7 bases not matched to a gene. CDR1 is SEHNR and CDR2 is FQNEAQ in the germline V gene (reference sequence). The chain's CDR3 is CASSSSLGQGDEQYF. Here the CDR3 DNA reads TGTGCCAGCAGCTCTTCTTTGGGACAGGGGGACGAGCAGTACTTC.

The CDR3 DNA reads as TGCAGTGCTAGAGATCGGGGCGCGAACACTGAAGCTTTCTTT. This translates into CSARDRGANTEAFF. The chain has TRBV20-1 and TRBJ1-1; TRBD1 might be the D (5 bases). V dropped 0 bases and J dropped 1 base, with 9 bases sitting between them. This CDR3 is 14 amino acids long. Germline V gene lookup returns CDR1 DFQATT and CDR2 SNEGSKA (reference sequence).

This clonotype has a count of ten or more. This chain connects TRBV7-9 to TRBJ2-7; weak D call: TRBD1 (5 bases). V was clipped by 9 bases and J by 3 bases, with 9 bases between them. This CDR3 region has 11 residues. CDR1 and CDR2 (germline): SEHNR, FQNEAQ (reference sequence). This CDR3 is CARLGHYEQYF. CDR3 in DNA: TGTGCCAGACTGGGGCACTACGAGCAGTACTTC.

This clonotype has more than one count but fewer than ten. J is TRBJ1-3 and V is TRBV4-3; 7 positions agree with TRBD1. The CDR3 loop spans 16 amino acids. V lost 3 bases, J lost 2 bases, and 7 bases stayed unmatched. Per the germline V gene, CDR1 is LGHNA and CDR2 is YSLEER. Here the CDR3 reads CASSQAEGAAGNTIYF. The CDR3 nucleotides are TGCGCCAGCAGCCAGGCCGAGGGGGCGGCTGGAAACACCATATATTTT.

In this sample, this clonotype turned up a few times. The chain couples TRBV2 to TRBJ2-3; D remains unclear. This CDR3 has 14 residues. Germline lookup yields CDR1 SNHLY and CDR2 FYNNEI. Trimming cost V 0 bases and J 6 bases, with 10 bases left between them. DNA of the CDR3: TGTGCCAGCAGTGAAGCGCTTCGGGTTGATACGCAGTATTTT. Protein product: CASSEALRVDTQYF. The full variable domain, with the rest looked up from reference TRBV2 and TRBJ2-3, is EPEVTQTPSHQVTQMGQEVILRCVPISNHLYFYWYRQILGQKVEFLVSFYNNEISEKSEIFDDQFSVERPDGSNFTLKIRSTKLEDSAMYFCASSEALRVDTQYFGPGTRLTVL.

This clonotype has a handful of counts. The chain has TRBV6-2 or TRBV6-3 and TRBJ2-3, with D unclear. Trimming shortened V by 0 bases and J by 3 bases, and 10 bases separated the two germline ends. CDR1 and CDR2 from the germline V gene are MNHEY and SVGEGT. The CDR3 spans 15 residues. The CDR3 nucleotides read TGTGCCAGCAGTTACTCCGTGGAGCGAACAGATACGCAGTATTTT. Amino acids: CASSYSVERTDTQYF.

This clonotype showed up just a few times. The chain recombines TRBV27 with TRBJ1-5; TRBD1 aligns across 8 bases. This CDR3 has 15 residues. Losses at the gene ends were 9 bases for V and 0 bases for J; bases not matched to a gene: 7. From germline, CDR1 is MNHEY and CDR2 SMNVEV (reference sequence). The CDR3 DNA reads TGTGCCAGTCGAGGACAGGGCCATAGCAATCAGCCCCAGCATTTT. Its translation is CASRGQGHSNQPQHF.

This rearrangement joins TRBV6-2 or TRBV6-3 to TRBJ2-3, with 10 bases fitting TRBD1. The CDR3 is made up of 16 amino acids. The V and J ends lost 0 bases and 6 bases, in that order; junction bases with no gene match: 6. The V gene's germline CDR1 is MNHEY and CDR2 SVGEGT. CDR3 protein: CASSYSGTGAVDTQYF. The CDR3 coding sequence is TGTGCCAGCAGTTACTCCGGGACAGGGGCGGTGGATACGCAGTATTTT.

V and J are TRBV5-1 and TRBJ2-2; D gene unclear. The CDR3 consists of 15 residues. Trimming removed 2 bases at V and 6 bases at J, with 14 bases between. The V gene's germline CDR1 is SGHRS and CDR2 YFSETQ. CDR3 sequence reads: CASSFGPVAAGELFF. The CDR3 DNA is TGCGCCAGCAGCTTTGGTCCGGTTGCGGCCGGGGAGCTGTTTTTT.

This clonotype was detected a few times. The CDR3 sequence: CASSQWTGHTGELFF. The CDR3 region has the DNA TGCGCCAGCAGCCAATGGACAGGGCACACCGGGGAGCTGTTTTTT. The gene calls are TRBV4-1 and TRBJ2-2; 8 bases map to TRBD1. Germline CDR1 MGHRA, CDR2 YSYEKL. V lost 2 bases, J lost 3 bases, and 2 bases stayed unmatched. This CDR3 spans 15 amino acids.

This chain connects TRBV5-1 to TRBJ2-1, with TRBD2 identical over 10 bases. Germline-derived CDR1 and CDR2 are SGHRS and YFSETQ. The V segment lost 2 bases and the J segment 6 bases; nucleotides outside the gene matches: 5. This CDR3 region has 15 residues. CDR3 sequence reads: CASSLTAGGLNEQFF. The CDR3 nucleotides read TGCGCCAGCAGCTTAACAGCGGGGGGGCTCAATGAGCAGTTCTTC.

The V call is TRBV5-1, the J call TRBJ2-5; D may be TRBD2 (6 bases). This CDR3 spans 15 amino acids. The germline V and J ends were trimmed by 3 bases and 0 bases, with 12 bases remaining between them. CDR1 SGHRS and CDR2 YFSETQ come from the germline V gene. The CDR3 nucleotides read TGCGCCAGCAGCTCCGGGACTCTCGACCAAGAGACCCAGTACTTC. This gives the protein CASSSGTLDQETQYF.

The chain is built from TRBV4-1 and TRBJ1-1, with 8 bases matching TRBD1. The CDR3 loop spans 15 amino acids. In germline, CDR1 is MGHRA, CDR2 YSYEKL. V dropped 5 bases and J dropped 10; count of bases not matched to a gene: 15. CDR3 in DNA: TGCGCCAGCAGCAAATCTCAGACAGGGGCTAATCGAGCTTTCTTT. Translated, it gives CASSKSQTGANRAFF.

This chain joins TRBV29-1 and TRBJ2-3; either TRBD1 or TRBD2 may supply D (5 bases each). The CDR3 is 10 residues long. Germline CDR1 is SQVTM and CDR2 is ANQGSEA. The V and J ends lost 7 bases and 5 bases respectively, with 7 bases between them. The CDR3, as DNA: TGCAGCGGGGACGAAGATACGCAGTATTTT. Translated: CSGDEDTQYF.

V and J are TRBV13 and TRBJ2-3; tentatively, D is TRBD1 or TRBD2 (5 bases each). Germline V gene sequence: CDR1 PRHDT, CDR2 FYEKMQ (reference sequence). V was pared by 5 bases and J by 3 bases, with 21 bases between. There are 17 residues in the CDR3. The CDR3 loop reads CASSPQRGMAATDTQYF. CDR3 in DNA: TGTGCCAGCAGCCCCCAACGGGGCATGGCGGCGACAGATACGCAGTATTTT.

This clonotype appeared once. This sequence may be a read error, since a much larger clone differs from it by one base. The rearrangement uses TRBV5-1 and TRBJ1-1; 7 bases are a match to TRBD1. CDR1 SGHRS and CDR2 YFSETQ come from the germline V gene. This CDR3 is 15 amino acids long. The CDR3 DNA reads as TGCGCCAGCAGCTTGGTCGGTACAGGGGAAACTGACGCTTTCTTT. Protein sequence: CASSLVGTGETDAFF.

The J gene is TRBJ1-5, the V gene TRBV28, with 9 bases lining up with TRBD1. The CDR3 has 14 amino acids. Unmatched junction bases numbered 9, after V lost 7 bases and J lost 8 bases. Germline V lookup: CDR1 MDHEN, CDR2 SYDVKM. The CDR3 reads CASTGQGKREPQHF. CDR3 nucleotide sequence: TGTGCCAGCACGGGACAGGGTAAGAGGGAGCCCCAGCATTTT. Based on the CDR3 plus reference TRBV28 and TRBJ1-5, the full variable domain is DVKVTQSSRYLVKRTGEKVFLECVQDMDHENMFWYRQDPGLGLRLIYFSYDVKMKEKGDIPEGYSVSREKKERFSLILESASTNQTSMYLCASTGQGKREPQHFGDGTRLSIL.